This T cell receptor (beta chain) was profiled in a study of vaccination effects on CD4 cells after COVID-19 (dated by TCRdb to 2022 to 2024). For context, the study as a whole: Each participant got two doses of an mRNA SARS-CoV-2 vaccine, either BNT162b2 or mRNA-1273. Pre-vaccine samples from a couple of convalescent patients were drawn 16 days and one week before the first dose, 142 and 148 days after COVID-19 diagnosis. SARS-CoV-2 spike-specific CD4+ TCR repertoires were compared before and after mRNA vaccination in COVID-19 convalescent patients and in infection-naive vaccine recipients. A total of 9 to 11 COVID-19 convalescent patients and several SARS-CoV-2-naive healthy vaccine recipients were included in the full study. In the study, cultures from other donors were sequenced using the Oncomine TCR Beta short-read assay on an Illumina iSeq 100. Broader findings and caveats from the paper: The study was limited by a small number of convalescent patients and lacked early post-infection timepoints. Clones induced by infection and clones induced by vaccination both contracted markedly at late timepoints after vaccination, which fits with T cell responses waning over time. In convalescent patients, the post-vaccine spike-reactive repertoire consisted mainly of new vaccine-induced clones, largely distinct from infection-induced clones.

Turning to this clone: No antigen is known for it. The sample holds no much larger clone one base away, and base qualities are not on file.

Libraries came from the immunoSEQ multiplex PCR assay. DNA from the CD4+ T cells that had been cultured and isolated underwent TCR beta CDR3 sequencing. The study's processing was this. The analysis removed non-productive TCR sequences, trimmed reads to the CDR3 region, and retained only CDR3s that were 7 or more amino acids long. Antigen-specific clonotypes were identified with the MANAFEST web app by comparing expansion in peptide wells against reference cultures. For clones to be considered positive, expansion at FDR<0.05 versus reference and all other wells, an odds ratio above 5, and a frequency above 0.1% in two replicate wells were required. Clonotypes significantly expanded in SARS-CoV-2 spike wells and in at least one common cold coronavirus spike condition were defined as cross-reactive. Levenshtein distance calculated with the stringdist R package was used to assess CDR3 similarity, and unrooted trees were constructed with ape in R 3.6.1. TCRdb's version of the immuneACCESS table is confined to in-frame rearrangements and falls short of the full clone set. An unresolved V gene accounts for under half of the shortfall where checked; the remainder is of unknown origin. The V and J calls and clone size come from that table; D and trimming were worked out from the DNA. Within this sample are roughly 24,000 clones, with less than 85% of them counted one time only. Roughly 15% of the sample is taken by the ten largest.

The cysteine opens and the phenylalanine closes a CDR3 of 14 amino acids. The only DNA kept is the CDR3, 42 bases in frame from the first base. Ends trimmed: V by 3 bases, J by 6 bases; bases unmatched to a gene: 7. Sequences SGHRS (CDR1) and YFSETQ (CDR2) are obtained from the germline V gene. To identify antigen-specific CD4+ T cell clonotypes by their expansion, the ViraFEST assay first stimulated PBMC with viral peptide pools and then applied TCR sequencing. After roughly 11 days of culture, CD4+ T cells were isolated with the EasySep CD4+ T cell isolation kit. Convalescent patients had PCR-confirmed SARS-CoV-2 infection between March and December 2020, before Alpha, Beta and Delta variants emerged in the United States. Approximately 2 million PBMC per well were cultured in IMDM with about 5% human AB serum, 10 IU/ml IL-2 and gentamicin, plus 10 ug/ml peptides. Half of the culture medium was replaced with fresh IL-2-containing medium on days 3 and 7. Each peptide stimulation condition was cultured in triplicate wells unless otherwise noted. PBMC were separated from whole blood using Ficoll-Paque Plus gradient centrifugation and were then either cryopreserved at -140C or used fresh. The overlapping peptide pools covered the spike proteins of SARS-CoV-2 as well as those of the common cold coronaviruses HCoV-NL63, HCoV-OC43 and HCoV-229E. The QIAamp micro DNA kit was used to extract genomic DNA from the cultured CD4+ T cells.

This sequence originates from a human donor who had a prior SARS-CoV-2 infection. The chain couples TRBV5-1 to TRBJ2-7, with TRBD1 identical over 9 junction bases. The input for sequencing was CD4+ T cells from PBMCs cultured with SARS-CoV-2 spike peptides, taken before COVID-19 vaccination. The cell subset or site tag for this specimen amounts to: SARS-CoV-2 spike overlapping peptide pool stimulation. The nucleotide sequence reads TGCGCCAGCAGCTCCCGGGACAGGGTGGGCGAGCAGTACTTC. This is translated as CASSSRDRVGEQYF.